The present TCR beta chain was sequenced within a study of cytomegalovirus exposure and HLA in healthy donors. Notes on the study in general: TCR beta V segments were, for the most part, productive about 87% or about 30% of the time in an earlier analysis.

From germline, CDR1 is SGDLS and CDR2 YYNGEE. V shed 0 bases, J shed 0 bases, and the junction held 3 bases outside the gene matches. The CDR3 loop spans 16 amino acids. Concerning this clone itself: The antigen remains unidentified.

The PCR employed 60 Vbeta primers together with 13 Jbeta primers. Profiling relied on immunoSEQ multiplex PCR, and the TCRdb table lists in-frame clones only, not all of them. The profile covers under 200,000 clones, with less than 85% appearing a single time and 4.5% to 6% taken by the ten largest. Sequenced input: PBMCs. The receptor was derived from a man in his forties or fifties in good health and CMV-seronegative. The chain joins TRBV9 to TRBJ2-5; 9 positions agree with TRBD2. CDR3: CASSVVAGGYQETQYF. For the CDR3, the DNA is TGTGCCAGCAGCGTAGTGGCGGGGGGGTACCAAGAGACCCAGTACTTC.